Listed here are 17 T cell receptor beta chains from one sample, sequenced in a study of control samples from healthy donors and cancer patients. Repertoires were generated with immunoSEQ multiplex PCR, while TCRdb's copy carries only in-frame clones and drops some. The sample contains 150,000 or so clones, roughly 93% of which appear only once. Input material: blood. Receptors originate from a man aged 18 to 30 in good health.

The chain recombines TRBV19 with TRBJ2-2, with 10 positions matching TRBD1. The CDR3 covers 18 residues. With V trimmed by 3 bases and J by 9 bases, 16 bases remained unmatched. Germline V gives CDR1 LNHDA, CDR2 SQIVND (reference sequence). The CDR3 DNA reads TGTGCCAGTAGTATCTCGGCGTCCGGGACAGGGGTTGACCGGGAGCTGTTTTTT. Encoded protein: CASSISASGTGVDRELFF.

The rearrangement uses TRBV19 and TRBJ1-1; TRBD1 aligns across 7 bases. The CDR3 runs 17 residues. The germline V gene encodes CDR1 LNHDA and CDR2 SQIVND (reference sequence). J gave up 3 bases and V 5 bases, and 15 bases lay outside the gene matches. This CDR3 reads CASSPRRSFQGDTEAFF. In nucleotides, the CDR3 is TGTGCCAGTAGTCCCCGCCGTAGTTTTCAGGGGGACACTGAAGCTTTCTTT.

The chain has TRBV27 and TRBJ1-2, with D possibly being TRBD1 (5 bases). Per germline, CDR1 MNHEY and CDR2 SMNVEV (reference sequence). V lost 6 bases to trimming and J lost 1 base, with 24 bases between them. This CDR3 is 18 amino acids long. CDR3 residues: CASSLMAGAGRHNYGYTF. In DNA, the CDR3 is TGTGCCAGCAGCCTTATGGCTGGGGCAGGAAGACATAACTATGGCTACACCTTC.

The V and J genes are TRBV19 and TRBJ1-5; 8 positions agree with TRBD1. The CDR3 consists of 16 residues. Germline V gene lookup returns CDR1 LNHDA and CDR2 SQIVND (reference sequence). V lost 5 bases to trimming and J lost 3 bases; unmatched junction nucleotides: 9. The CDR3 nucleotides read TGTGCCAGTAGTTTAAGGACAGGGATCATCAATCAGCCCCAGCATTTT. Translated, it gives CASSLRTGIINQPQHF.

Note on this clone: Other DNA sequences in this specimen translate into the identical CDR3. The rearrangement joins TRBV11-3 to TRBJ2-3; no firm D call. The CDR3 covers 12 residues. The germline V gene has CDR1 SGHNT and CDR2 YENEEA. The V end was cut by 5 bases, the J end by 2 bases, with 5 bases between. In DNA form, the CDR3 reads TGTGCCAGCAGCCTCCACACAGATACGCAGTATTTT. Translated, it gives CASSLHTDTQYF. The variable domain in full, completed from reference TRBV11-3 and TRBJ2-3, reads EAGVVQSPRYKIIEKKQPVAFWCNPISGHNTLYWYLQNLGQGPELLIRYENEEAVDDSQLPKDRFSAERLKGVDSTLKIQPAELGDSAVYLCASSLHTDTQYFGPGTRLTVL.

This rearrangement joins TRBV2 to TRBJ2-3, with unresolved D. This CDR3 spans 10 amino acids. The V and J ends lost 8 bases and 6 bases respectively, with 6 bases between them. In germline, CDR1 is SNHLY, CDR2 FYNNEI. The CDR3, as DNA: TGTGCCAGCCTAGGGGATACGCAGTATTTT. The encoded protein is CASLGDTQYF.

The chain combines TRBV9 with TRBJ2-5; no firm D call. Trimming removed 0 bases from V and 3 bases from J, with 9 bases in between. The CDR3 consists of 14 residues. Germline CDR1 and CDR2: SGDLS and YYNGEE. The CDR3 sequence is CASSVVDTKETQYF. For the CDR3, the DNA is TGTGCCAGCAGCGTAGTAGACACCAAAGAGACCCAGTACTTC.

The V and J genes are TRBV27 and TRBJ2-2; perhaps D is TRBD1 or TRBD2 (6 bases each). Trimming took 5 bases from V and 5 from J, leaving 15 bases between them. The CDR3 has 15 residues. The germline V gene encodes CDR1 MNHEY and CDR2 SMNVEV (reference sequence). In nucleotides, the CDR3 is TGTGCCAGCAGTCCCTGGCAAGGGGGGACCGGGGAGCTGTTTTTT. This gives the protein CASSPWQGGTGELFF.

The V call is TRBV7-8, the J call TRBJ1-6, with D perhaps TRBD1 (5 bases). Trimming removed 8 bases at V and 7 bases at J, with 9 bases between. The CDR3 has 12 residues. CDR1 is SGHVS, CDR2 FQNEAQ, per germline. This CDR3 is CASGTRNSPLHF. As DNA, the CDR3 is TGTGCCAGCGGGACGAGGAATTCACCCCTCCACTTT.

V usage is TRBV5-4 and J usage is TRBJ2-3; D remains unclear. Deletions cut 0 bases from V and 2 bases from J, with 7 bases between. The CDR3 length is 14 residues. Germline V lookup: CDR1 SGHNT, CDR2 YYREEE (reference sequence). CDR3 region: CASSLESYTDTQYF. For the CDR3, the DNA is TGTGCCAGCAGCTTGGAAAGTTACACAGATACGCAGTATTTT.

The V call is TRBV6-2 or TRBV6-3, the J call TRBJ2-1, with TRBD2 matching over 8 bases. CDR1 and CDR2 from the germline V gene are MNHEY and SVGEGT. Trimming cost V 4 bases and J 2 bases; bases outside gene matches: 4. This CDR3 has 15 amino acids. The CDR3 protein is CASSFPGLAYNEQFF. CDR3 nucleotide sequence: TGTGCCAGCAGTTTCCCGGGACTAGCCTACAATGAGCAGTTCTTC.

The chain recombines TRBV7-2 with TRBJ2-7, with TRBD2 as a possible D gene (5 bases). The V end lost 5 bases, the J end lost 5 bases, and 13 bases lay between the germline ends. The CDR3 sequence is 13 residues long. Germline CDR1 reads SGHTA; CDR2 reads FQGNSA. The CDR3 loop is CASSLKVGDEQYF. The CDR3 coding sequence is TGTGCCAGCAGCCTAAAGGTGGGAGACGAGCAGTACTTC. The full variable domain, completed using reference TRBV7-2 and TRBJ2-7, is GAGVSQSPSNKVTEKGKDVELRCDPISGHTALYWYRQSLGQGLEFLIYFQGNSAPDKSGLPSDRFSAERTGGSVSTLTIQRTQQEDSAVYLCASSLKVGDEQYFGPGTRLTVT.

The rearrangement joins TRBV7-2 to TRBJ2-3; 12 nucleotides match TRBD2. This CDR3 contains 17 residues. Germline CDR1 reads SGHTA; CDR2 reads FQGNSA. The J segment lost 2 bases and the V segment lost 5 bases, leaving 8 bases of the junction unmatched. The CDR3 DNA reads as TGTGCCAGCAGCGTACCCACTAGCGGGGGGACCACAGATACGCAGTATTTT. Translation: CASSVPTSGGTTDTQYF.

The V call is TRBV19, the J call TRBJ1-1; weak D call: TRBD1 (5 bases). Trimming shortened V by 5 bases and J by 0 bases, and 7 bases separated the two germline ends. The germline CDR1 and CDR2 sequences are LNHDA and SQIVND (reference sequence). The CDR3 has 13 residues. CDR3 nucleotide sequence: TGTGCCAGTAGTCCGACAGTGAACACTGAAGCTTTCTTT. Protein: CASSPTVNTEAFF.

As DNA, the CDR3 is TGTGCCAGCAGCCCGACACTACAGGGCACTGGAAACACCATATATTTT. Translated, it gives CASSPTLQGTGNTIYF. The V gene is TRBV5-5, the J gene TRBJ1-3; tentatively, D is TRBD1 (6 bases). The CDR3 consists of 16 residues. The germline gives CDR1 SGHKS, CDR2 YYEKEE (reference sequence). V gave up 4 bases and J gave up 2 bases, with 16 bases separating them.

This clone was found many times. At one boundary the junction diverges from the germline segment, which might be a read error. The V gene is TRBV4-1, the J gene TRBJ1-6, with D possibly TRBD1 on 5 matching bases. The germline V gene encodes CDR1 MGHRA and CDR2 YSYEKL. The CDR3 totals 18 residues. CDR3 protein: CASSHESAGTNDYSPLHF. The DNA for the CDR3 is TGCGCCAGCAGCCATGAATCAGCAGGGACTAACGATTATTCGCCCCTCCACTTT.

CDR3 nucleotides: TGTGCCAGCAGCCGACAGGGGTACACTGAAGCTTTCTTT. Protein sequence: CASSRQGYTEAFF. V and J are TRBV11-2 and TRBJ1-1; the match to TRBD1 covers 8 bases. V was pared by 5 bases and J by 3 bases, with 2 bases of the junction left unmatched. The CDR3 extends over 13 amino acids. In germline, CDR1 is SGHAT, CDR2 FQNNGV.